This T cell receptor beta chain is from a study of T-cell reconstitution after alpha-beta-depleted transplantation in children. A TCRbeta library incorporating unique molecular identifiers was prepared. TCRdb reprocessed the PCR reads via MiXCR and lists one record per CDR3 protein. The table includes about 540,000 distinct CDR3 sequences, about 16% detected once. In germline, CDR1 is MGHDK, CDR2 SYGVNS. This CDR3 is built from 14 residues. V was pared by 3 bases and J by 8 bases, with 16 bases between. The sequence derives from a human donor who donated a stem cell graft to a child with acute lymphoblastic leukemia. The sequences come from PBMCs from the stem cell graft donor, collected from the stem cell graft. The chain combines TRBV25-1 with TRBJ1-2, with D maybe TRBD1 (5 bases). The CDR3 region has the DNA TGTGCCAGCAGTGATACTACTACCCGGGGGGGCTACACCTTC. Encoded protein: CASSDTTTRGGYTF.